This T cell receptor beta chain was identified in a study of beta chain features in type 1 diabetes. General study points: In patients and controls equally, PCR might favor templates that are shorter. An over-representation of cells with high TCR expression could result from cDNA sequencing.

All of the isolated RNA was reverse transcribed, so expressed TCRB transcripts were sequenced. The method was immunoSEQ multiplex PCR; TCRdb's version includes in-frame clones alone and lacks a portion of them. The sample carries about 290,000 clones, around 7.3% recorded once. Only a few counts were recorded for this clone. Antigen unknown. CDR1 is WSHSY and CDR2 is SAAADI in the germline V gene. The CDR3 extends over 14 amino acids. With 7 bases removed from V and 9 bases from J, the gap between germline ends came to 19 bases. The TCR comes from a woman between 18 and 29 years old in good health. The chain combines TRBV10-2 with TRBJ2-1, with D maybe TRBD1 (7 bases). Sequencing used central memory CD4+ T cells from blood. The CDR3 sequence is CASNPGGGLGEQFF. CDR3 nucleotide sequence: TGCGCCAGCAACCCCGGAGGGGGCCTTGGTGAGCAGTTCTTC.